Below, 9 T cell receptor beta chains from the same sample are listed, as sequenced in a study of T-cell reconstitution after alpha-beta-depleted transplantation in children. Unique molecular identifiers were incorporated when the TCRbeta library was constructed. One entry per CDR3 protein results from TCRdb running MiXCR on the PCR reads. This sample carries roughly 180,000 distinct CDR3 sequences, approximately 12% of them seen once, and the ten largest clones take over 10%. Specimen: PBMCs, collected before TCRalphabeta/CD19-depleted stem cell transplant. Every receptor here comes from a boy between 2 and 15 years old with acute myeloid leukemia, due to receive a stem cell transplant.

This clonotype was seen ten or more times. The chain carries TRBV5-1 and TRBJ1-1, with no clear D. The germline CDR1 and CDR2 sequences are SGHRS and YFSETQ. Trimming stripped 4 bases from V and 6 bases from J, with 19 bases between. The CDR3 has 15 amino acids. CDR3 nucleotide sequence: TGCGCCAGCAGCCTTAACGGTCCGTACTTTTCTGAAGCTTTCTTT. Its protein product is CASSLNGPYFSEAFF.

This clonotype was seen at least ten times. The chain is built from TRBV5-1 and TRBJ2-2; no definite D call. This CDR3 region has 14 residues. CDR1 and CDR2 from the germline V gene are SGHRS and YFSETQ. Trimming cost V 4 bases and J 1 base, with 8 bases left between them. CDR3: CASSRALNTGELFF. The CDR3 nucleotides read TGCGCCAGCAGCCGGGCCCTGAACACCGGGGAGCTGTTTTTT.

This clonotype was seen repeatedly, ten times or more. The rearrangement uses TRBV6-5 and TRBJ1-1, with a weak D call TRBD1 (5 bases). Trimming cost V 2 bases and J 0 bases, with 7 bases left between them. The CDR3 consists of 14 residues. Germline V gives CDR1 MNHEY, CDR2 SVGAGI. CDR3: CASSYRGLNTEAFF. CDR3 bases: TGTGCCAGCAGTTACAGGGGCTTGAACACTGAAGCTTTCTTT.

This clonotype was picked up many times. V and J are TRBV29-1 and TRBJ1-2; D may be TRBD1 (5 bases). Germline V CDR1 and CDR2: SQVTM, ANQGSEA. This CDR3 has 11 amino acids. V lost 3 bases to trimming and J lost 4 bases, with 6 bases between them. The chain's CDR3 is CSVDDSYGYTF. The CDR3 DNA follows: TGCAGCGTTGATGACAGCTATGGCTACACCTTC. The full variable domain, completed using reference TRBV29-1 and TRBJ1-2, is SAVISQKPSRDICQRGTSLTIQCQVDSQVTMMFWYRQQPGQSLTLIATANQGSEATYESGFVIDKFPISRPNLTFSTLTVSNMSPEDSSIYLCSVDDSYGYTFGSGTRLTVV.

This clonotype appeared many times. The chain joins TRBV5-1 to TRBJ1-2; the match to TRBD1 covers 8 bases. V was pared by 0 bases and J by 1 base, with 11 bases of the junction left unmatched. The CDR3 is 18 amino acids. Germline CDR1 reads SGHRS; CDR2 reads YFSETQ. The CDR3 reads CASSLGAGQGGLNYGYTF. As DNA, the CDR3 is TGCGCCAGCAGCTTGGGGGCCGGACAGGGAGGGCTTAACTATGGCTACACCTTC.

This clonotype was recorded a few times. The chain couples TRBV2 to TRBJ2-1; 9 positions agree with TRBD1. Germline values: CDR1 SNHLY, CDR2 FYNNEI. V shed 8 bases, J shed 7 bases, and the junction held 9 bases outside the gene matches. The CDR3 consists of 14 residues. The CDR3 loop reads CASEGQGSWNEQFF. The CDR3 nucleotides read TGTGCCAGCGAGGGACAGGGATCATGGAATGAGCAGTTCTTC. Full variable domain (outside the CDR3, taken from reference TRBV2 and TRBJ2-1): EPEVTQTPSHQVTQMGQEVILRCVPISNHLYFYWYRQILGQKVEFLVSFYNNEISEKSEIFDDQFSVERPDGSNFTLKIRSTKLEDSAMYFCASEGQGSWNEQFFGPGTRLTVL.

This clonotype was recorded at least ten times. This sequence joins TRBV6-5 and TRBJ2-1; 12 nucleotides agree with TRBD2. Trimming removed 2 bases from V and 5 bases from J; junction bases left unmatched: 10. CDR1 is MNHEY and CDR2 is SVGAGI in the germline V gene. The CDR3 loop spans 18 amino acids. CDR3 in DNA: TGTGCCAGCAGTTACGCTACTACTAGCGGGAGGTCGGACAATGAGCAGTTCTTC. Its translation: CASSYATTSGRSDNEQFF.

This clonotype turned up a few times. V is TRBV7-9 and J is TRBJ2-5; TRBD2 is a possible D gene (5 bases). CDR3 length: 13 residues. With 5 bases removed from V and 5 bases from J, the gap between germline ends came to 12 bases. Germline V gene sequence: CDR1 SEHNR, CDR2 FQNEAQ (reference sequence). The CDR3 DNA reads as TGTGCCAGCAGCCCGACCGGGGTTGAGACCCAGTACTTC. This codes for CASSPTGVETQYF.

This clonotype was recorded many times. The chain couples TRBV20-1 to TRBJ2-1; the match to TRBD2 covers 11 bases. Per the germline V gene, CDR1 is DFQATT and CDR2 is SNEGSKA (reference sequence). This CDR3 is 19 amino acids long. Trimming took 0 bases from V and 4 from J; bases not matched to a gene: 14. The CDR3 here is CSARDLPGLAGGVYNEQFF. Here the CDR3 DNA reads TGCAGTGCTAGAGATTTACCCGGACTAGCGGGCGGGGTGTACAATGAGCAGTTCTTC.